This T cell receptor (beta chain) stems from a study of cytomegalovirus exposure and HLA in healthy donors. V shed 5 bases and J 5 bases; nucleotides not matched to a gene: 14. Germline values: CDR1 PRHDT, CDR2 FYEKMQ (reference sequence). This CDR3 is 17 amino acids long. Using immunoSEQ multiplex PCR, the repertoire was profiled, and TCRdb retains in-frame clones only, with some absent. Of roughly 150,000 clones in the sample, 70% to 90% were seen once. This TCR came from a young woman in good health and CMV-seropositive. The sequenced sample consisted of PBMCs. The gene calls are TRBV13 and TRBJ2-3, with 9 bases matching TRBD2. CDR3: CASSAAGLAGSRDTQYF. The CDR3 DNA reads as TGTGCCAGCAGCGCAGCCGGGCTAGCGGGATCGAGAGATACGCAGTATTTT.